A single sample gave rise to the 5 T cell receptor beta chains below, sequenced in a study of PD-1 blockade in mismatch repair-deficient tumors. TCRdb's table, derived via immunoSEQ multiplex PCR, lists solely in-frame clones and lacks some. The sample gives about 84,000 clones, 81% of which show up once; about 2.6% is in the top ten. The sample consisted of peripheral blood, taken 12 weeks after starting pembrolizumab. The receptor set was obtained from an adult with mismatch repair-deficient cancer.

The rearrangement uses TRBV27 and TRBJ2-7; 12 nucleotides line up with TRBD1. Germline CDR1 MNHEY, CDR2 SMNVEV (reference sequence). This CDR3 comprises 15 residues. Trimming removed 7 bases from V and 3 bases from J; junction bases left unmatched: 7. The CDR3 spells CASNTGTGGSYEQYF. The CDR3 DNA reads TGTGCCAGCAACACCGGGACAGGGGGCAGCTACGAGCAGTACTTC.

The chain combines TRBV30 with TRBJ2-6; 13 bases are shared with TRBD2. With V trimmed by 0 bases and J by 2 bases, 4 bases remained unmatched. Germline CDR1 is GTSNPN and CDR2 is SVGIG (reference sequence). The CDR3 is 18 residues long. This chain's CDR3 is CAWSVRTSGRTGANVLTF. The CDR3 DNA reads as TGTGCCTGGAGTGTACGGACTAGCGGGAGAACTGGGGCCAACGTCCTGACTTTC. Supplemented by reference TRBV30 and TRBJ2-6, the full variable domain reads SQTIHQWPATLVQPVGSPLSLECTVEGTSNPNLYWYRQAAGRGLQLLFYSVGIGQISSEVPQNLSASRPQDRQFILSSKKLLLSDSGFYLCAWSVRTSGRTGANVLTFGAGSRLTVL.

This chain joins TRBV12-2 and TRBJ1-2. TRBV12-2 counts as a pseudogene. The CDR3 runs 13 residues. CDR3 protein: CASRLGDGIGYTF. The CDR3 DNA follows: TGTGCAAGTCGCTTAGGAGATGGAATAGGCTACACCTTC.

The V call is TRBV9, the J call TRBJ2-2; D is uncertain. The CDR3 spans 12 residues. The germline CDR1 and CDR2 sequences are SGDLS and YYNGEE. V was clipped by 3 bases and J by 4 bases, with 4 bases between them. The CDR3 region is CASSASTGELFF. In DNA, the CDR3 is TGTGCCAGCAGCGCCTCCACCGGGGAGCTGTTTTTT.

In nucleotides, the CDR3 is TGTGCCAGCAGTCCCGACCCAGGGGACGAAAAACTGTTTTTT. Protein sequence: CASSPDPGDEKLFF. The gene calls are TRBV6-1 and TRBJ1-4, with D perhaps matching TRBD1 (6 bases). The germline gives CDR1 MNHNS, CDR2 SASEGT. Trimming shortened V by 5 bases and J by 8 bases, and 15 bases separated the two germline ends. The CDR3 is made up of 14 amino acids.